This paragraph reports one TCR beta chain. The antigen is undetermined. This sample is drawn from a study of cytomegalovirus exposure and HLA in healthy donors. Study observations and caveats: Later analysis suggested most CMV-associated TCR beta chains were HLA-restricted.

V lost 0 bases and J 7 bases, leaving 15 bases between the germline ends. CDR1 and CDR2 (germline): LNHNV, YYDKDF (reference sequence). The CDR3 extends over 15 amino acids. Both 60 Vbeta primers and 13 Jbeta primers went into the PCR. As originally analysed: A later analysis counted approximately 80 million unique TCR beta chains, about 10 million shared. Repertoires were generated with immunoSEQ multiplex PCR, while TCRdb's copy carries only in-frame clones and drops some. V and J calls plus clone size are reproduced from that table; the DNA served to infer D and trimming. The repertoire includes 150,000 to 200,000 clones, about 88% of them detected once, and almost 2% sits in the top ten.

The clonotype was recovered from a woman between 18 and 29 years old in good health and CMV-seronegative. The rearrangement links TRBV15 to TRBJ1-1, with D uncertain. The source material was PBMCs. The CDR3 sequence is CATSRDLRTRGEAFF. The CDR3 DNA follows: TGTGCCACCAGCAGAGATTTACGGACCCGGGGTGAAGCTTTCTTT.